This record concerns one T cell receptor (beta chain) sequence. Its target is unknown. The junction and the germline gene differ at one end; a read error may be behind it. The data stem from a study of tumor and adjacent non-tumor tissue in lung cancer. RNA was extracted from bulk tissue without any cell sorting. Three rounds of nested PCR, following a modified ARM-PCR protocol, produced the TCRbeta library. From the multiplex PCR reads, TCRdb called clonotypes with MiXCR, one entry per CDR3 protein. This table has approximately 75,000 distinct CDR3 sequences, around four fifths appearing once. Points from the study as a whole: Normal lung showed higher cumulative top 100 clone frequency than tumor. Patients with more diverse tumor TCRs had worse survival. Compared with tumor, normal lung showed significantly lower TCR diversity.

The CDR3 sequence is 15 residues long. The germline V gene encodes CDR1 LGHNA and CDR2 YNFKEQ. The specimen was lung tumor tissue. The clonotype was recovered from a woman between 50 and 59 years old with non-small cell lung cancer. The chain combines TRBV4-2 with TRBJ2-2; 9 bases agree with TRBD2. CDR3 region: CASSHSGGNIGGLFF. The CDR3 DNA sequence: TGTGCCAGCAGCCACAGCGGGGGGAACATCGGGGGGCTGTTTTTT.